This T cell receptor (beta chain) is from a study of blood T cell repertoires in COVID-19. Study context: T cells, B-cell-depleted T cells, or PBMCs provided the cDNA or gDNA that served as material.

The CDR3 extends over 14 amino acids. Trimming at V came to 6 bases and at J to 6 bases, leaving 6 bases not matched to a gene. The V gene's germline CDR1 is MNHEY and CDR2 SVGAGI. As originally analysed: It was from reference gene primer amplification that nucleated cell counts were estimated. TCRdb's table, derived via immunoSEQ multiplex PCR, lists solely in-frame clones and lacks some. V, J and clone size are those of that table, while D and trimming were read from the DNA. The table includes some 260,000 clones, over 70% detected once. Material for sequencing was peripheral blood. This chain joins TRBV6-5 and TRBJ1-5; the match to TRBD1 covers 9 bases. The receptor's source is a woman aged 65 to 85 with COVID-19, enrolled during active disease. The CDR3 DNA is TGTGCCAGCAGAGTTATACAGGGGGCTCAGCCCCAGCATTTT. This gives the protein CASRVIQGAQPQHF.